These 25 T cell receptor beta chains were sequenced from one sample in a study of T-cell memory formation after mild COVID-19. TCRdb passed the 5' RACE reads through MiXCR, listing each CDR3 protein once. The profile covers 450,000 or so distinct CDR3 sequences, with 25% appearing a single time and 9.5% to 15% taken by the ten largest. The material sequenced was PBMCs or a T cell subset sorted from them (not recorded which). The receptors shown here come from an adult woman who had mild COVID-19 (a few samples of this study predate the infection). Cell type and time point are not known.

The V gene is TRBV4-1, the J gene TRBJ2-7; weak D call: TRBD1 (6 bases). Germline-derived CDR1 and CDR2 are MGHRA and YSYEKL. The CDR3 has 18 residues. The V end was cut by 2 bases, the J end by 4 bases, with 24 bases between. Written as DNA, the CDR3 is TGCGCCAGCAGCCAATTCGTTTTCCCCGCCAGGGGCGAGTACGAGCAGTACTTC. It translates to CASSQFVFPARGEYEQYF.

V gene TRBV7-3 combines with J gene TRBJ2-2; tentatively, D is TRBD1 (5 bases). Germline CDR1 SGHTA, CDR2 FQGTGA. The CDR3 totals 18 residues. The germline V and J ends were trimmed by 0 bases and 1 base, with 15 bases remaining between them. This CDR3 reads CASSLTIKDTKNTGELFF. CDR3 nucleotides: TGTGCCAGCAGCTTAACGATTAAGGACACCAAGAACACCGGGGAGCTGTTTTTT.

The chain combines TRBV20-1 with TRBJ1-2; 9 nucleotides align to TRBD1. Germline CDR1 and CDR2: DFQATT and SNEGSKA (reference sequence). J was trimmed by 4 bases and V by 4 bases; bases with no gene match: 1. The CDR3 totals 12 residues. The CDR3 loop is CSAMTGGYGYTF. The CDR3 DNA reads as TGCAGTGCTATGACAGGGGGCTATGGCTACACCTTC.

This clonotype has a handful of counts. The CDR3 nucleotides read TGTGCCACCAGTGATTTGGTAACACTCGGCGGGCGAGAGACCCAGTACTTC. Protein: CATSDLVTLGGRETQYF. The gene calls are TRBV24-1 and TRBJ2-5; a possible D gene is TRBD2 (5 bases). The CDR3 spans 17 residues. The V gene lost 0 bases and the J gene lost 4 bases, with 17 bases spanning the gap. Germline assignment: CDR1 KGHDR and CDR2 SFDVKD.

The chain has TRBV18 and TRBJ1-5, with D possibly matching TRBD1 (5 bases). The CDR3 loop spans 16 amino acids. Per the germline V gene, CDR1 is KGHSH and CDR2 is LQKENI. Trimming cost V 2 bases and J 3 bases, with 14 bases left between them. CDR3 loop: CASSPIGTAYNQPQHF. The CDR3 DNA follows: TGTGCCAGCTCACCAATCGGGACCGCGTACAATCAGCCCCAGCATTTT.

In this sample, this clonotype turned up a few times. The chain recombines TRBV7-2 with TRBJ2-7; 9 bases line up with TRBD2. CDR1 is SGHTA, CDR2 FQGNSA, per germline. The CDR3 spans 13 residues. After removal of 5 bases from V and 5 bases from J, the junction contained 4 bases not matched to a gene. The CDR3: CASSAAGGHEQYF. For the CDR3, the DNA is TGTGCCAGCAGCGCAGCGGGGGGCCACGAGCAGTACTTC.

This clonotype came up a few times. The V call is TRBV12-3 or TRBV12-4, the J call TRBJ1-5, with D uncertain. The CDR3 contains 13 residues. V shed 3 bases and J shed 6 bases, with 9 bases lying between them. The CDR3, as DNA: TGTGCCAGCAGTTTTCGTAGGACTCAGCCCCAGCATTTT. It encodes CASSFRRTQPQHF.

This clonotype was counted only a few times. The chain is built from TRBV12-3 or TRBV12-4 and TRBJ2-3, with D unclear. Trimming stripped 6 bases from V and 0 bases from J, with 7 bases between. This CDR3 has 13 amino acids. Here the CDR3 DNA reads TGTGCCAGCAGGGCGGCTAGCACAGATACGCAGTATTTT. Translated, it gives CASRAASTDTQYF.

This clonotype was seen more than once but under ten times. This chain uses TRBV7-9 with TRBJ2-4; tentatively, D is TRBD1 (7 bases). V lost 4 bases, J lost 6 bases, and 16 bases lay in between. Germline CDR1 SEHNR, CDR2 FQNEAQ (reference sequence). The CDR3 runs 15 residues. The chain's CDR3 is CASSSTGQEGNIQYF. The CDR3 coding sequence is TGTGCCAGCAGCTCCACCGGACAGGAGGGAAACATTCAGTACTTC. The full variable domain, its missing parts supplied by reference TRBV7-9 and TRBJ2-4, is DTGVSQNPRHKITKRGQNVTFRCDPISEHNRLYWYRQTLGQGPEFLTYFQNEAQLEKSRLLSDRFSAERPKGSFSTLEIQRTEQGDSAMYLCASSSTGQEGNIQYFGAGTRLSVL.

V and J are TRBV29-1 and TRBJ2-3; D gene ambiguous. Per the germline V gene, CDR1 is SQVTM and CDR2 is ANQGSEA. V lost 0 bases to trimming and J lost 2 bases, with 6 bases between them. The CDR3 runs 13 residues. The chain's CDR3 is CSVEDASTDTQYF. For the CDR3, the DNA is TGCAGCGTTGAAGATGCCTCCACAGATACGCAGTATTTT.

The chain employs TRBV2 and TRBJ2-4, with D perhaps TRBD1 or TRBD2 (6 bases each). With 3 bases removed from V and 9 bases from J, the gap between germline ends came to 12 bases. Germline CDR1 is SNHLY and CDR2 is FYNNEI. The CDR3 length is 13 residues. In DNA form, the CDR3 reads TGTGCCAGCAGTGAGGAGGGCAGGGGCATTCAGTACTTC. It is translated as CASSEEGRGIQYF.

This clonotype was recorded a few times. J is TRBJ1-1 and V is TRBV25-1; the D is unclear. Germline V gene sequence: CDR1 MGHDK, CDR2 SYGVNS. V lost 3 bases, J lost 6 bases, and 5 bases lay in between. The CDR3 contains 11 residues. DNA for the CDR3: TGTGCCAGCAGTGATCGAGCTGAAGCTTTCTTT. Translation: CASSDRAEAFF.

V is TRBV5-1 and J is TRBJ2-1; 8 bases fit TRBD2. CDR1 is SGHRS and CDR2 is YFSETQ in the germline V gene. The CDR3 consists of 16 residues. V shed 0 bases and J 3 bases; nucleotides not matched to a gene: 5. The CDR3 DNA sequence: TGCGCCAGCAGCTTGGGAGTAGCGGGGAACTACAATGAGCAGTTCTTC. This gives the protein CASSLGVAGNYNEQFF.

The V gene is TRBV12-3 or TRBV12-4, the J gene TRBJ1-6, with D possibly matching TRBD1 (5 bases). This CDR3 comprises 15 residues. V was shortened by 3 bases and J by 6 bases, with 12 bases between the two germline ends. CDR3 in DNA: TGTGCCAGCAGTTTGACCCCGCAGGGTAATTCACCCCTCCACTTT. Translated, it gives CASSLTPQGNSPLHF.

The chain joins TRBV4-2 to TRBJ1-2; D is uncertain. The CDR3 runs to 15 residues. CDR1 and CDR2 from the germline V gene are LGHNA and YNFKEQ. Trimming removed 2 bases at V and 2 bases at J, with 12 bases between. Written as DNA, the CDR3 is TGTGCCAGCAGCCAACCTAGACGTGCGAACTATGGCTACACCTTC. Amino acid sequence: CASSQPRRANYGYTF.

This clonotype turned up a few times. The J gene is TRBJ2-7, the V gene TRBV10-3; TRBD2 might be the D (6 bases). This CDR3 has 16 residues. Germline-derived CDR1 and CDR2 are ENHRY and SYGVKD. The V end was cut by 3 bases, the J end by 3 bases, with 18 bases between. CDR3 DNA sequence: TGTGCCATCAGTGACCTTGCTGCGGGGTTTGTCTACGAGCAGTACTTC. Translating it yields CAISDLAAGFVYEQYF.

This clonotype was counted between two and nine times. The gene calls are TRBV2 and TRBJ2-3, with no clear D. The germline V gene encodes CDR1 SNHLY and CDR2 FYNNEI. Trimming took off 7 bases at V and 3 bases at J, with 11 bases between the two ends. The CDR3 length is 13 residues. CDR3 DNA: TGTGCCAGCACCCCCGCCCCGACAGATACGCAGTATTTT. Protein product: CASTPAPTDTQYF. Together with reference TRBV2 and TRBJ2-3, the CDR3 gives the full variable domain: EPEVTQTPSHQVTQMGQEVILRCVPISNHLYFYWYRQILGQKVEFLVSFYNNEISEKSEIFDDQFSVERPDGSNFTLKIRSTKLEDSAMYFCASTPAPTDTQYFGPGTRLTVL.

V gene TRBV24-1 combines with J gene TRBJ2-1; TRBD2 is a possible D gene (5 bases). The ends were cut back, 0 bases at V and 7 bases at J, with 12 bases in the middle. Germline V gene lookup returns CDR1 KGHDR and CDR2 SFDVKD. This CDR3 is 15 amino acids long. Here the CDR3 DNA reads TGTGCCACCAGTGATTTGCATCGGGGTCGGAATGAGCAGTTCTTC. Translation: CATSDLHRGRNEQFF.

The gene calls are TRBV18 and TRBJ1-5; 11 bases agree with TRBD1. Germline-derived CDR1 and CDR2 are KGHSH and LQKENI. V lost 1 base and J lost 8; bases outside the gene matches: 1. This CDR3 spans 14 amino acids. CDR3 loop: CASSPRDRGEPQHF. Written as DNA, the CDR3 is TGTGCCAGCTCACCACGGGACAGGGGGGAGCCCCAGCATTTT.

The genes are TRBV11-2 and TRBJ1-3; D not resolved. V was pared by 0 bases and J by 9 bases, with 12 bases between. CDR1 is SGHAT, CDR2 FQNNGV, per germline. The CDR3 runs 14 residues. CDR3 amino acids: CASSLEDQKGTIYF. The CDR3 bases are TGTGCCAGCAGCTTAGAGGATCAAAAGGGCACCATATATTTT.

This CDR3 reads CASSPPRGGATGELFF. In nucleotides, the CDR3 is TGTGCCAGCAGCCCTCCTCGCGGGGGGGCAACCGGGGAGCTGTTTTTT. This rearrangement joins TRBV11-1 to TRBJ2-2; TRBD2 matches 9 bases. The V gene end was trimmed by 5 bases and the J gene end by 5 bases; junction bases not matched to a gene: 9. Germline values: CDR1 SGHAT, CDR2 FQDESV (reference sequence). The length of the CDR3 is 16 residues.

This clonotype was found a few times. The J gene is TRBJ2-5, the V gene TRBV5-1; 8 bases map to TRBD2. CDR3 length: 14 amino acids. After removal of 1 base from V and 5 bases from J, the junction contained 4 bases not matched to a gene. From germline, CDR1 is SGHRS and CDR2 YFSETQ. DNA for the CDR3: TGCGCCAGCAGCTTGTCAGCGGGAGTTGAGACCCAGTACTTC. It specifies CASSLSAGVETQYF. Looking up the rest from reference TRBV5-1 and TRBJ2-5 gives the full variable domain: KAGVTQTPRYLIKTRGQQVTLSCSPISGHRSVSWYQQTPGQGLQFLFEYFSETQRNKGNFPGRFSGRQFSNSRSEMNVSTLELGDSALYLCASSLSAGVETQYFGPGTRLLVL.

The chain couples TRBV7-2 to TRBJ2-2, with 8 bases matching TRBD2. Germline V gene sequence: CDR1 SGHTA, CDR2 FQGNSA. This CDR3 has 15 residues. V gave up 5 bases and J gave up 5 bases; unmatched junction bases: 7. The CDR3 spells CASSPQLAGTGELFF. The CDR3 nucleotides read TGTGCCAGCAGCCCCCAGTTAGCGGGAACCGGGGAGCTGTTTTTT.

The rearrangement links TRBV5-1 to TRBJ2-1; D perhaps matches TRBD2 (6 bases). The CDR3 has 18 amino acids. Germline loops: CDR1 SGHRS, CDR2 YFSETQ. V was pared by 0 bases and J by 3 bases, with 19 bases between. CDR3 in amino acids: CASSLGGLGSGVYNEQFF. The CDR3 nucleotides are TGCGCCAGCAGCTTGGGAGGTCTCGGGAGCGGAGTCTACAATGAGCAGTTCTTC.

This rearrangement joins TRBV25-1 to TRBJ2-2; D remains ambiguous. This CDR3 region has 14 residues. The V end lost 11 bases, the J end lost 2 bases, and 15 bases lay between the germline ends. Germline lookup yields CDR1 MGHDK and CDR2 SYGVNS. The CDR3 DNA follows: TGTGCCTCCCGTCCATCCGCTAACACCGGGGAGCTGTTTTTT. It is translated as CASRPSANTGELFF. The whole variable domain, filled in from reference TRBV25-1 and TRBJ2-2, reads EADIYQTPRYLVIGTGKKITLECSQTMGHDKMYWYQQDPGMELHLIHYSYGVNSTEKGDLSSESTVSRIRTEHFPLTLESARPSHTSQYLCASRPSANTGELFFGEGSRLTVL.